The clone carrying this T cell receptor beta chain showed up just a few times. The data belong to a study of sequential checkpoint blockade in melanoma. About the research overall: DNA from around 87 pretreatment tumor samples underwent TCRβ immunosequencing. Matched biopsies came pretreatment and at week 13 for 20 to 25 patients.

The CDR3 has 13 residues. The V gene lost 5 bases and the J gene lost 0 bases, with 5 bases spanning the gap. Germline values: CDR1 MNHGY, CDR2 SAAAGT. Repertoires were generated with immunoSEQ multiplex PCR, while TCRdb's copy carries only in-frame clones and drops some. The sample lists approximately 3,500 clones, roughly 24% occurring once. The treatment denotes: randomized to nivolumab then ipilimumab (arm A) or the reverse (arm B). V gene TRBV6-8 combines with J gene TRBJ1-3; D not certain. The TCR sequence derives from a human donor with melanoma. Material: tumor tissue (inferred from file names), obtained from a patient given nivolumab and ipilimumab in sequence. The CDR3 DNA reads as TGTGCCAGCAGTCAAGCCTCTGGAAACACCATATATTTT. As protein: CASSQASGNTIYF.